These 17 T cell receptor beta chains were all obtained from the same sample, sequenced in a study of neurological immune-mediated disorders (dated by TCRdb to between 2018 and 2021). Library preparation employed 5' RACE. For sequencing, an Illumina HiSeq 2500 was employed. TCRdb's own reprocessing of the public reads used fastp at Q25 and MiXCR and kept productive beta chains. CDR3 protein sequences are deduplicated, and each keeps its most common genes and DNA. The sample data list 80,000 or so distinct CDR3 sequences, and about 9.4% of these were observed just once. The ten largest clones take up 1.5% to 2% of the sample. Sequenced: PBMCs. The receptors here all came from a man between 50 and 59 years old in good health.

This clonotype was seen repeatedly, ten times or more. The chain couples TRBV3-1 to TRBJ1-4; D is uncertain. Germline V gene sequence: CDR1 LGHDT, CDR2 YNNKEL (reference sequence). The CDR3 runs 11 residues. V was clipped by 1 base and J by 10 bases, with 4 bases between them. CDR3 bases: TGTGCCAGCAGCCAAGTGGGAAAACTGTTTTTT. This codes for CASSQVGKLFF.

Ten or more counts support this clonotype. This rearrangement joins TRBV7-2 to TRBJ2-3; a possible D gene is TRBD1 (5 bases). Per germline, CDR1 SGHTA and CDR2 FQGNSA. The V end was cut by 5 bases, the J end by 1 base, with 13 bases between. The CDR3 loop spans 15 amino acids. CDR3 sequence reads: CASSPQGGGTDTQYF. The CDR3 DNA is TGTGCCAGCAGCCCCCAGGGTGGGGGCACAGATACGCAGTATTTT.

This clonotype was seen at least ten times. V usage is TRBV11-2 and J usage is TRBJ2-1; 10 positions match TRBD1. With V trimmed by 7 bases and J by 6 bases, 6 bases remained unmatched. This CDR3 spans 14 amino acids. Germline values: CDR1 SGHAT, CDR2 FQNNGV. The DNA for the CDR3 is TGTGCCAGCACCCTAGGACAGGGGGGCAATGAGCAGTTCTTC. It encodes CASTLGQGGNEQFF.

This clonotype has a count of ten or more. The chain joins TRBV12-3 or TRBV12-4 to TRBJ2-5, with a weak D call TRBD2 (6 bases). The CDR3 extends over 14 amino acids. V lost 5 bases and J lost 5, with 15 bases in between. CDR3 DNA sequence: TGTGCCAGCAGTACCTCGGGGGTGGGGGAGACCCAGTACTTC. Translation gives CASSTSGVGETQYF.

This clonotype was seen many times. V gene TRBV20-1 combines with J gene TRBJ2-7; D perhaps matches TRBD1 (6 bases). The CDR3 spans 13 residues. Trimming cost V 6 bases and J 0 bases, with 12 bases left between them. Germline CDR1 is DFQATT and CDR2 is SNEGSKA (reference sequence). The CDR3 reads CSAYADSSYEQYF. The CDR3 nucleotides are TGCAGTGCGTATGCGGACAGCTCCTACGAGCAGTACTTC.

This clonotype has ten or more counts. The chain joins TRBV5-1 to TRBJ1-3, with unresolved D. In germline, CDR1 is SGHRS, CDR2 YFSETQ. Trimming shortened V by 2 bases and J by 0 bases, and 9 bases separated the two germline ends. The CDR3 sequence is 15 residues long. The CDR3 is CASSLGGYSGNTIYF. CDR3 bases: TGCGCCAGCAGCTTAGGCGGATACTCTGGAAACACCATATATTTT.

The V gene is TRBV28, the J gene TRBJ2-3; D gene unclear. Per the germline V gene, CDR1 is MDHEN and CDR2 is SYDVKM. V lost 3 bases to trimming and J lost 8 bases, with 9 bases between them. The CDR3 consists of 12 residues. CDR3 residues: CASSLVGSTQYF. The CDR3 DNA is TGTGCCAGCAGTTTGGTGGGGTCTACGCAGTATTTT.

This clonotype showed up many times. The chain uses TRBV3-1 and TRBJ1-6; TRBD1 aligns across 10 bases. Germline assignment: CDR1 LGHDT and CDR2 YNNKEL (reference sequence). This CDR3 has 16 residues. The ends lost 2 bases at V and 7 bases at J; junction bases unmatched: 5. Here the CDR3 DNA reads TGTGCCAGCAGCCAACGGGGACAGGGGCCGAATTCACCCCTCCACTTT. Protein product: CASSQRGQGPNSPLHF.

This clonotype came up many times. The rearrangement joins TRBV20-1 to TRBJ1-4; D is perhaps TRBD1 (5 bases). Trimming pared 5 bases from V and 4 bases from J, leaving 14 bases between. There are 14 residues in the CDR3. Germline values: CDR1 DFQATT, CDR2 SNEGSKA (reference sequence). The CDR3, as DNA: TGCAGTGCTGAAGGGGCCAGCCTTAATGAAAAACTGTTTTTT. It specifies CSAEGASLNEKLFF.

As regards this clonotype: At one end the junction does not follow the germline gene, possibly because of a read error. The chain links TRBV14 to TRBJ2-3, with 8 bases matching TRBD2. In germline, CDR1 is SGHDN, CDR2 FVKESK. This CDR3 is built from 17 residues. The CDR3 region is CDSSKGTGTRSTDTQYF. As DNA, the CDR3 is TGTGACAGCAGCAAAGGAACTGGGACTAGGAGCACAGATACGCAGTATTTT.

In this sample, this clonotype turned up many times. V gene TRBV11-2 combines with J gene TRBJ1-1; D remains unclear. This CDR3 spans 14 amino acids. V was shortened by 1 base and J by 0 bases, with 6 bases between the two germline ends. The V gene's germline CDR1 is SGHAT and CDR2 FQNNGV. CDR3 DNA: TGTGCCAGCAGCTTAGGGGGAATGAACACTGAAGCTTTCTTT. Amino acids: CASSLGGMNTEAFF.

This clonotype showed up many times. The V call is TRBV29-1, the J call TRBJ1-3, with TRBD1 as a possible D gene (5 bases). Germline CDR1 SQVTM, CDR2 ANQGSEA. V shed 6 bases and J shed 7 bases, with 13 bases lying between them. The CDR3 spans 12 residues. CDR3 residues: CSVAPDSNTIYF. The CDR3 DNA is TGCAGCGTGGCACCTGACAGTAACACCATATATTTT.

Points on this clonotype: A junction boundary mismatches the germline segment, possibly from a read error. The chain employs TRBV28 and TRBJ1-3, with TRBD1 identical over 7 bases. Germline values: CDR1 MDHEN, CDR2 SYDVKM. The CDR3 has 15 amino acids. The CDR3 here is CASSTGTASRNTIYF. In DNA, the CDR3 is TGTGCCAGCAGTACAGGGACAGCCTCTCGAAACACCATATATTTT. The whole variable domain, remainder taken from reference TRBV28 and TRBJ1-3, is DVKVTQSSRYLVKRTGEKVFLECVQDMDHENMFWYRQDPGLGLRLIYFSYDVKMKEKGDIPEGYSVSREKKERFSLILESASTNQTSMYLCASSTGTASRNTIYFGEGSWLTVV.

This clonotype occurred many times. The rearrangement joins TRBV29-1 to TRBJ2-7; no clear D. CDR3 length: 13 residues. Trimming took off 6 bases at V and 7 bases at J, with 19 bases between the two ends. The V gene's germline CDR1 is SQVTM and CDR2 ANQGSEA. The CDR3 region has the DNA TGCAGCGTCTCCCCCACCGCCGCTACTGAGCAGTACTTC. This gives the protein CSVSPTAATEQYF.

With regard to this clonotype: In this CDR3 the conserved last residue, phenylalanine or tryptophan, is missing, so a read error is likely. Because the CDR3's place on the DNA is in doubt, the DNA is left out and the CDR3 is given as listed by TCRdb. The gene calls are TRBV5-1 and TRBJ1-6. The CDR3 contains 13 residues when both ends are counted. Germline CDR1 and CDR2: SGHRS and YFSETQ. CDR3 loop: CASSWADYNSPLL.

Ten or more counts support this clonotype. V and J are TRBV29-1 and TRBJ1-1; possibly TRBD1 for D (5 bases). CDR3 length: 14 residues. Looked up from germline, CDR1 is SQVTM and CDR2 is ANQGSEA. V dropped 6 bases and J dropped 0 bases, with 14 bases sitting between them. The CDR3 reads CSVIVQGLNTEAFF. DNA for the CDR3: TGCAGCGTAATCGTGCAGGGCCTGAACACTGAAGCTTTCTTT.

This clonotype came up many times. CDR3 nucleotide sequence: TGCGCCAGCAGACCAACGGGGGGGAGCTCCTACAATGAGCAGTTCTTC. This encodes CASRPTGGSSYNEQFF. This chain links TRBV5-1 with TRBJ2-1, with 8 bases fitting TRBD2. CDR1 SGHRS and CDR2 YFSETQ come from the germline V gene. The ends lost 5 bases at V and 0 bases at J; junction bases unmatched: 7. The CDR3 is 16 residues long.